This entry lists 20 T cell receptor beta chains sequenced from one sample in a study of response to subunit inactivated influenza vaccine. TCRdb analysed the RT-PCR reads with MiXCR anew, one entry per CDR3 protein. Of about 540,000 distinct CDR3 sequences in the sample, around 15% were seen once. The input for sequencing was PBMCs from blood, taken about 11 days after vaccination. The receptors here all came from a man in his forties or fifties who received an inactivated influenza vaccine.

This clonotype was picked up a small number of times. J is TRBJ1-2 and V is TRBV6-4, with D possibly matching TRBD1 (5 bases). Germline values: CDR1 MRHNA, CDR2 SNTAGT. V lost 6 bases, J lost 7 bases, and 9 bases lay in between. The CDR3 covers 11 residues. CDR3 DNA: TGTGCCAGCAGCCAGGGCGCTGGCTACACCTTC. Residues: CASSQGAGYTF.

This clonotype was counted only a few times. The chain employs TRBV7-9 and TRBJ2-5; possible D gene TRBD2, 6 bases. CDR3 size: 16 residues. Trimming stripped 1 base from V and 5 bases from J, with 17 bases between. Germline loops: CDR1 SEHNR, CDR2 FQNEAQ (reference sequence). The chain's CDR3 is CASSLEGSGPSETQYF. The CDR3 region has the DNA TGTGCCAGCAGCTTAGAAGGTAGCGGACCGTCGGAGACCCAGTACTTC.

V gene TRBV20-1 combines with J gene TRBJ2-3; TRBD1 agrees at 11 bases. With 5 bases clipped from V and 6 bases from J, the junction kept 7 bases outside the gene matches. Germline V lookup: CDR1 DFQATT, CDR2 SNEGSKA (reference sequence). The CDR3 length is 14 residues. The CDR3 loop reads CSAGQGADADTQYF. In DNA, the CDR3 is TGCAGTGCTGGACAGGGGGCAGATGCGGATACGCAGTATTTT.

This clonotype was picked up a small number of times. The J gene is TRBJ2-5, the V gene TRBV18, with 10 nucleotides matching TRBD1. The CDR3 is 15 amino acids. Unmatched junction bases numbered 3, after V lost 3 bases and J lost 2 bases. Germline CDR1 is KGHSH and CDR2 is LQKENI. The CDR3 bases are TGTGCCAGCTCACCGGGACAGGGGAGGCAAGAGACCCAGTACTTC. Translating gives CASSPGQGRQETQYF.

As DNA, the CDR3 is TGTGCCAGCAGACCGACAGGGGCTTTAAACACTGAAGCTTTCTTT. As protein: CASRPTGALNTEAFF. V gene TRBV28 combines with J gene TRBJ1-1, with 8 bases that match TRBD1. The CDR3 contains 15 residues. The ends lost 6 bases at V and 2 bases at J; junction bases unmatched: 8. The V gene's germline CDR1 is MDHEN and CDR2 SYDVKM.

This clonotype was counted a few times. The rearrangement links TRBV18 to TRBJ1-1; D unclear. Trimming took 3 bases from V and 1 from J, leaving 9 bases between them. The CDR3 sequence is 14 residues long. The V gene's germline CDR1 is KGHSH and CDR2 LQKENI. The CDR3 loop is CASSPRGTNTEAFF. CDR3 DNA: TGTGCCAGCTCACCCCGAGGAACGAACACTGAAGCTTTCTTT.

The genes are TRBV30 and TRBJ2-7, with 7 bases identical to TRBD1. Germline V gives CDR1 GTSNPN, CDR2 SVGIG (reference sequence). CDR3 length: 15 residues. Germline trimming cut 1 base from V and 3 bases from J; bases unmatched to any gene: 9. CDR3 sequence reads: CAWSARQGVGYEQYF. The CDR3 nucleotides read TGTGCCTGGAGTGCGAGACAGGGTGTAGGCTACGAGCAGTACTTC.

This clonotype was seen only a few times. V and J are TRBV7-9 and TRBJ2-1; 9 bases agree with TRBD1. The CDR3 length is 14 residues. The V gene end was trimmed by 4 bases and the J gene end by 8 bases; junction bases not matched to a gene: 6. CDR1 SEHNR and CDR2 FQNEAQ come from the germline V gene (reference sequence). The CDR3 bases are TGTGCCAGCAGCTCGACAGGGGGTAGCGATGAGCAGTTCTTC. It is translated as CASSSTGGSDEQFF.

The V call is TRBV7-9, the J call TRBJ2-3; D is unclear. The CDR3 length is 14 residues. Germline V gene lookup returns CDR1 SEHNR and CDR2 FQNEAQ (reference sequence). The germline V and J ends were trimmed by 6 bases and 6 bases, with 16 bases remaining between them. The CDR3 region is CASRSSPAGDTQYF. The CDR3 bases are TGTGCCAGCAGATCTTCTCCTGCCGGGGATACGCAGTATTTT.

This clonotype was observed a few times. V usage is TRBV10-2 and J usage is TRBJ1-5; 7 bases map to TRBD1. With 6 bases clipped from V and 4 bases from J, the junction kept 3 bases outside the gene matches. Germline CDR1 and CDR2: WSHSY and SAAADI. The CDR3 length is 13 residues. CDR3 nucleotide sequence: TGCGCCAGCAGACAGGGGCTGAATCAGCCCCAGCATTTT. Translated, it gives CASRQGLNQPQHF.

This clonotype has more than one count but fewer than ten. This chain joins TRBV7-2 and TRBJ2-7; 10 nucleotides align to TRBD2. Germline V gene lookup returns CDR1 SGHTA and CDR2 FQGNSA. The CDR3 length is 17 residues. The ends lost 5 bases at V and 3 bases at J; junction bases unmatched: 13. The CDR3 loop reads CASSTSGTSGVIYEQYF. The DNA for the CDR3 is TGTGCCAGCAGCACTAGCGGTACTAGCGGGGTGATCTACGAGCAGTACTTC.

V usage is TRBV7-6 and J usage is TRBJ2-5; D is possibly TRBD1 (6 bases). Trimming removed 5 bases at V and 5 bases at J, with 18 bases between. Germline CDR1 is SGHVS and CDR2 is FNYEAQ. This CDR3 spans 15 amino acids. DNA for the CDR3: TGTGCCAGCAGCCCCAGTAGTGGGGGCTGGGAGACCCAGTACTTC. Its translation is CASSPSSGGWETQYF.

CDR3 coding DNA: TGTGCCAGCACCTATCATTCAGCAGGGGGCTTCGGGGAGCTGTTTTTT. This encodes CASTYHSAGGFGELFF. J is TRBJ2-2 and V is TRBV5-6; the match to TRBD1 covers 8 bases. The CDR3 length is 16 residues. Germline CDR1 is SGHDT and CDR2 is YYEEEE. Trimming removed 6 bases from V and 7 bases from J; junction bases left unmatched: 14. Supplemented by reference TRBV5-6 and TRBJ2-2, the full variable domain reads DAGVTQSPTHLIKTRGQQVTLRCSPKSGHDTVSWYQQALGQGPQFIFQYYEEEERQRGNFPDRFSGHQFPNYSSELNVNALLLGDSALYLCASTYHSAGGFGELFFGEGSRLTVL.

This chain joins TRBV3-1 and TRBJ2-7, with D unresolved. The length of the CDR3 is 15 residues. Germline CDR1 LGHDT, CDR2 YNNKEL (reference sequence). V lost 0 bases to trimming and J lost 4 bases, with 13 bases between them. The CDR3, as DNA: TGTGCCAGCAGCCAAGAACGGGCGCCAAGTTACGAGCAGTACTTC. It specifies CASSQERAPSYEQYF.

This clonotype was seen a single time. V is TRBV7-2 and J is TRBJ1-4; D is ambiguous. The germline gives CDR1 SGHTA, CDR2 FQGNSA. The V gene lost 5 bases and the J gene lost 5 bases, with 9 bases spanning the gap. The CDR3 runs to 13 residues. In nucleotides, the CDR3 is TGTGCCAGCAGCGCAAGACCAAATGAAAAACTGTTTTTT. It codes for CASSARPNEKLFF.

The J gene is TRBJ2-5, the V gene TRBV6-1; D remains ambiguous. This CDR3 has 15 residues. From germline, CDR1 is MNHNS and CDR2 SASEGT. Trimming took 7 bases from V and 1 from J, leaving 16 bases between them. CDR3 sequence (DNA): TGTGCCAGCACCGCCGTGGGGAACTTCCAAGAGACCCAGTACTTC. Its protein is CASTAVGNFQETQYF.

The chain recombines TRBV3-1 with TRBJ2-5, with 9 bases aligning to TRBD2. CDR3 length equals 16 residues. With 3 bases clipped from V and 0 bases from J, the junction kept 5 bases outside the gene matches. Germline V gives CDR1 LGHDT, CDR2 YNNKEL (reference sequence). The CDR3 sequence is CASSHPGLAHQETQYF. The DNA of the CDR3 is TGTGCCAGCAGCCACCCAGGACTAGCGCACCAAGAGACCCAGTACTTC.

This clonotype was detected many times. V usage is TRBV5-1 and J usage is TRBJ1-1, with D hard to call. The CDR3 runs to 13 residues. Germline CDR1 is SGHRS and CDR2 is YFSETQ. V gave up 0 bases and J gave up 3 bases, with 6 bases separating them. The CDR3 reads CASSLGADTEAFF. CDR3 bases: TGCGCCAGCAGCTTGGGGGCCGACACTGAAGCTTTCTTT.

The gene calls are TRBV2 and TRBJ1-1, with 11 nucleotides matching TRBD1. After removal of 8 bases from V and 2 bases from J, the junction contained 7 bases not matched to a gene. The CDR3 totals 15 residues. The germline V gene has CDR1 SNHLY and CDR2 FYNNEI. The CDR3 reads CASLGQGGRNTEAFF. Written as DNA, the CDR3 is TGTGCCAGCCTGGGACAGGGGGGGCGAAACACTGAAGCTTTCTTT.

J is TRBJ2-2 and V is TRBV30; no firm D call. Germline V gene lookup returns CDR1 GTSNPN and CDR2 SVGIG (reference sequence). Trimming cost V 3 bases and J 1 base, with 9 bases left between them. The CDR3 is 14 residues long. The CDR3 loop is CAWRANRNTGELFF. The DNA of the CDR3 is TGTGCCTGGAGAGCTAACAGGAACACCGGGGAGCTGTTTTTT.